These 3 T cell receptor beta chains share one sample of origin, sequenced in a study of OX40 agonist ivuxolimab in advanced cancers. Profiling relied on immunoSEQ multiplex PCR, and the TCRdb table lists in-frame clones only, not all of them. The data show 65,000 to 80,000 clones, approximately 88% seen once. This material consisted of CD4+ or CD8+ T cells sorted from blood, taken in a trial of the OX40 agonist ivuxolimab. Receptors were obtained from an adult with an advanced solid tumor such as melanoma, head and neck, liver or kidney cancer.

The J gene is TRBJ1-4, the V gene TRBV5-1, with D maybe TRBD1 (5 bases). Germline assignment: CDR1 SGHRS and CDR2 YFSETQ. Deletions cut 4 bases from V and 0 bases from J, with 7 bases between. There are 14 residues in the CDR3. The DNA of the CDR3 is TGCGCCAGCAGCGTGACAGCAACTAATGAAAAACTGTTTTTT. Translated: CASSVTATNEKLFF.

The genes are TRBV11-2 and TRBJ2-5; 7 bases line up with TRBD1. Germline CDR1 reads SGHAT; CDR2 reads FQNNGV. This CDR3 is 16 amino acids long. V lost 1 base to trimming and J lost 5 bases; unmatched junction nucleotides: 10. Here the CDR3 reads CASSLARAGGMETQYF. CDR3 nucleotides: TGTGCCAGCAGCTTAGCGCGGGCAGGGGGTATGGAGACCCAGTACTTC. Complete variable domain (other parts from reference TRBV11-2 and TRBJ2-5): EAGVAQSPRYKIIEKRQSVAFWCNPISGHATLYWYQQILGQGPKLLIQFQNNGVVDDSQLPKDRFSAERLKGVDSTLKIQPAKLEDSAVYLCASSLARAGGMETQYFGPGTRLLVL.

This sequence joins TRBV19 and TRBJ1-2, with 7 bases lining up with TRBD1. Germline V gene data show CDR1 as LNHDA and CDR2 as SQIVND (reference sequence). CDR3 size: 13 residues. Losses at the gene ends were 8 bases for V and 6 bases for J; bases not matched to a gene: 9. DNA for the CDR3: TGTGCCAGTTTATACAGGGGTGGGGATGGCTACACCTTC. Translated, it gives CASLYRGGDGYTF.